A single sample is the source of the 24 T cell receptor beta chains below, sequenced in a study of T-cell reconstitution after alpha-beta-depleted transplantation in children. Preparing the TCRbeta library involved the use of unique molecular identifiers. From the PCR reads, TCRdb called clonotypes with MiXCR, one entry per CDR3 protein. The sample lists approximately 590,000 distinct CDR3 sequences; roughly a tenth were seen once. This sample comprised PBMCs from the stem cell graft donor, obtained from the stem cell graft. These receptors all come from a human donor who donated a stem cell graft to a child with acute myeloid leukemia.

This clonotype was seen more than once but under ten times. J is TRBJ1-1 and V is TRBV7-9; D is unclear. V gave up 5 bases and J gave up 3 bases, with 7 bases separating them. This CDR3 is 12 amino acids long. The germline V gene has CDR1 SEHNR and CDR2 FQNEAQ (reference sequence). CDR3 amino acids: CASSQSHTEAFF. Here the CDR3 DNA reads TGTGCCAGCAGCCAGTCCCACACTGAAGCTTTCTTT.

This clonotype has ten or more counts. The V gene is TRBV11-1, the J gene TRBJ2-1, with D perhaps assigned TRBD1 or TRBD2 (5 bases each). CDR1 is SGHAT and CDR2 is FQDESV in the germline V gene (reference sequence). V was pared by 2 bases and J by 1 base, with 12 bases between. The CDR3 is 16 residues long. In DNA, the CDR3 is TGTGCCAGCAGCTTATCGATGGGGGAGTCCTACAATGAGCAGTTCTTC. It yields the protein CASSLSMGESYNEQFF.

This clonotype was counted a few times. The rearrangement joins TRBV2 to TRBJ2-7; possibly TRBD2 for D (6 bases). This CDR3 has 14 residues. V dropped 4 bases and J dropped 6 bases, with 16 bases sitting between them. CDR1 and CDR2 (germline): SNHLY, FYNNEI. DNA for the CDR3: TGTGCCAGCAGTGGGGCCCTGGCTAGCGCCGAGCAGTACTTC. As protein: CASSGALASAEQYF. Full variable domain (missing parts from reference TRBV2 and TRBJ2-7): EPEVTQTPSHQVTQMGQEVILRCVPISNHLYFYWYRQILGQKVEFLVSFYNNEISEKSEIFDDQFSVERPDGSNFTLKIRSTKLEDSAMYFCASSGALASAEQYFGPGTRLTVT.

This clonotype was counted a few times. The chain links TRBV5-1 to TRBJ2-7, with 10 bases lining up with TRBD2. The CDR3 has 15 residues. The germline V gene encodes CDR1 SGHRS and CDR2 YFSETQ. The ends lost 3 bases at V and 0 bases at J; junction bases unmatched: 3. In DNA form, the CDR3 reads TGCGCCAGCAGCTCCAGACTAGCGGGCTCCTACGAGCAGTACTTC. This sequence encodes CASSSRLAGSYEQYF.

The chain uses TRBV6-5 and TRBJ1-2, with a possible D match to TRBD1 (5 bases). The V end was cut by 2 bases, the J end by 0 bases, with 7 bases between. The length of the CDR3 is 14 residues. Per the germline V gene, CDR1 is MNHEY and CDR2 is SVGAGI. The chain's CDR3 is CASSYVGANYGYTF. The CDR3 DNA reads as TGTGCCAGCAGTTACGTGGGGGCTAACTATGGCTACACCTTC.

This clonotype occurred many times. V and J are TRBV20-1 and TRBJ2-7; 8 nucleotides line up with TRBD1. Germline CDR1 DFQATT, CDR2 SNEGSKA (reference sequence). J lost 3 bases, V lost 5 bases, and 3 bases had no gene match. CDR3 length equals 12 residues. CDR3 residues: CSALQGGYEQYF. In nucleotides, the CDR3 is TGCAGTGCTTTACAGGGGGGCTACGAGCAGTACTTC.

This clonotype was observed a few times. This chain connects TRBV20-1 to TRBJ2-3; 7 bases match TRBD1. Losses at the gene ends were 3 bases for V and 2 bases for J; bases not matched to a gene: 11. The length of the CDR3 is 16 residues. The germline V gene encodes CDR1 DFQATT and CDR2 SNEGSKA (reference sequence). The CDR3 reads CSASDTSGTATDTQYF. The CDR3 bases are TGCAGTGCTAGCGACACCTCCGGGACAGCCACAGATACGCAGTATTTT.

The V gene is TRBV3-1, the J gene TRBJ2-1; no clear D. This CDR3 comprises 14 residues. Germline lookup yields CDR1 LGHDT and CDR2 YNNKEL (reference sequence). V lost 2 bases to trimming and J lost 6 bases, with 11 bases between them. This CDR3 reads CASSQFPPVNEQFF. The CDR3 coding sequence is TGTGCCAGCAGCCAATTCCCTCCTGTCAATGAGCAGTTCTTC.

This clonotype has more than one count but fewer than ten. The rearrangement uses TRBV5-1 and TRBJ2-5; tentatively, D is TRBD2 (7 bases). Trimming removed 0 bases at V and 4 bases at J, with 10 bases between. This CDR3 is built from 14 residues. Per the germline V gene, CDR1 is SGHRS and CDR2 is YFSETQ. The CDR3 reads CASSLEGGGETQYF. For the CDR3, the DNA is TGCGCCAGCAGCTTGGAGGGAGGGGGAGAGACCCAGTACTTC.

The chain joins TRBV20-1 to TRBJ2-4; TRBD2 aligns across 12 bases. This CDR3 spans 16 amino acids. With V trimmed by 6 bases and J by 2 bases, 8 bases remained unmatched. Germline V lookup: CDR1 DFQATT, CDR2 SNEGSKA (reference sequence). The CDR3 DNA sequence: TGCAGTGCGCTTACTGGACTAGCGGGACCCAAAAACATTCAGTACTTC. Its protein is CSALTGLAGPKNIQYF.

This clonotype came up a few times. This rearrangement joins TRBV7-9 to TRBJ1-5; D gene uncertain. V was shortened by 5 bases and J by 0 bases, with 11 bases between the two germline ends. The CDR3 has 15 residues. The germline V gene has CDR1 SEHNR and CDR2 FQNEAQ (reference sequence). CDR3 in DNA: TGTGCCAGCAGCCCAATGGGAAATAGCAATCAGCCCCAGCATTTT. It translates to CASSPMGNSNQPQHF.

The chain carries TRBV7-2 and TRBJ2-2, with 7 bases fitting TRBD1. CDR3 size: 16 residues. J lost 5 bases, V lost 5 bases, and 11 bases had no gene match. The germline V gene has CDR1 SGHTA and CDR2 FQGNSA. Here the CDR3 reads CASSPPGQLGTGELFF. The DNA for the CDR3 is TGTGCCAGCAGCCCTCCGGGACAGCTCGGGACCGGGGAGCTGTTTTTT.

A few counts support this clonotype. A junction boundary mismatches the germline segment, possibly from a read error. The rearrangement uses TRBV29-1 and TRBJ2-7; D may match TRBD1 or TRBD2 (5 bases each). This CDR3 contains 14 residues. Germline V lookup: CDR1 SQVTM, CDR2 ANQGSEA. CDR3 in DNA: TGCAGCGTATCCCTTTTGGGGGAGTCCTCCGAGCAGTACTTC. Encoded protein: CSVSLLGESSEQYF.

CDR3 sequence reads: CSASPTSGFQETQYF. As DNA, the CDR3 is TGCAGTGCTAGCCCTACTAGCGGATTCCAAGAGACCCAGTACTTC. The V and J genes are TRBV20-1 and TRBJ2-5; 8 bases are shared with TRBD2. There are 15 residues in the CDR3. The germline CDR1 and CDR2 sequences are DFQATT and SNEGSKA (reference sequence). V gave up 3 bases and J gave up 1 base; unmatched junction bases: 7.

This clonotype came up many times. The V call is TRBV5-5, the J call TRBJ2-7, with 7 bases identical to TRBD1. J gave up 0 bases and V 1 base, and 10 bases lay outside the gene matches. Germline values: CDR1 SGHKS, CDR2 YYEKEE (reference sequence). The CDR3 length is 17 residues. CDR3 nucleotide sequence: TGTGCCAGCAGCTTGCCTCTACTAAGGGACAGCTCCTACGAGCAGTACTTC. This encodes CASSLPLLRDSSYEQYF.

This clonotype came up a few times. The rearrangement joins TRBV20-1 to TRBJ2-7; 8 bases are shared with TRBD2. The germline CDR1 and CDR2 sequences are DFQATT and SNEGSKA (reference sequence). CDR3 size: 18 residues. With 1 base clipped from V and 5 bases from J, the junction kept 19 bases outside the gene matches. The CDR3 sequence: CSARALRGSGVEWDEQYF. The CDR3 region has the DNA TGCAGTGCTAGAGCCCTTCGGGGTAGCGGGGTTGAGTGGGACGAGCAGTACTTC.

This clonotype was seen at least ten times. V and J are TRBV15 and TRBJ1-2; D unclear. The CDR3 has 13 amino acids. Trimming left V 0 bases short and J 7 bases short, with 9 bases between. Germline V lookup: CDR1 LNHNV, CDR2 YYDKDF (reference sequence). Here the CDR3 DNA reads TGTGCCACCAGCAGAGATTATAGTGGTGGCTACACCTTC. Its protein product is CATSRDYSGGYTF.

The chain couples TRBV6-1 to TRBJ2-1; 10 bases line up with TRBD2. After removal of 5 bases from V and 3 bases from J, the junction contained 7 bases not matched to a gene. The CDR3 has 16 amino acids. Germline CDR1 reads MNHNS; CDR2 reads SASEGT. The CDR3 region has the DNA TGTGCCAGCAGTCAACGGACTAGCGGTTTCTACAATGAGCAGTTCTTC. Protein product: CASSQRTSGFYNEQFF.

This clonotype was counted at least ten times. The CDR3: CASSLMQDYNEQFF. In nucleotides, the CDR3 is TGTGCCAGCAGCTTAATGCAGGACTACAATGAGCAGTTCTTC. The chain joins TRBV7-3 to TRBJ2-1; D gene ambiguous. There are 14 residues in the CDR3. The germline CDR1 and CDR2 sequences are SGHTA and FQGTGA. V gave up 1 base and J gave up 3 bases, with 7 bases separating them.

This chain uses TRBV20-1 with TRBJ2-6; D is possibly TRBD1 (6 bases). Germline loops: CDR1 DFQATT, CDR2 SNEGSKA (reference sequence). The CDR3 is made up of 17 amino acids. V gave up 0 bases and J gave up 0 bases, with 12 bases separating them. This CDR3 is CSARDLGGHSGANVLTF. The CDR3, as DNA: TGCAGTGCTAGAGATTTAGGGGGACACTCTGGGGCCAACGTCCTGACTTTC.

This clonotype was seen a few times. The chain links TRBV6-5 to TRBJ2-7, with 7 bases aligning to TRBD2. The germline gives CDR1 MNHEY, CDR2 SVGAGI. Unmatched junction bases numbered 4, after V lost 2 bases and J lost 3 bases. The CDR3 covers 14 residues. This CDR3 is CASSYGDYYYEQYF. CDR3 coding DNA: TGTGCCAGCAGTTACGGGGACTACTACTACGAGCAGTACTTC.

DNA of the CDR3: TGCAGCGTTTTGGGGGGGACAGACAAACCTGCCTACGAGCAGTACTTC. The encoded protein is CSVLGGTDKPAYEQYF. The J gene is TRBJ2-7, the V gene TRBV29-1; the D gene could be TRBD1 or TRBD2 (7 bases each). CDR3 size: 16 residues. V lost 5 bases to trimming and J lost 2 bases, with 22 bases between them. Germline lookup yields CDR1 SQVTM and CDR2 ANQGSEA.

The chain couples TRBV20-1 to TRBJ2-3, with D unresolved. V was shortened by 2 bases and J by 3 bases, with 21 bases between the two germline ends. In germline, CDR1 is DFQATT, CDR2 SNEGSKA (reference sequence). The CDR3 is made up of 17 amino acids. This chain's CDR3 is CSARPALGERRTDTQYF. The CDR3 nucleotides are TGCAGTGCTAGACCCGCTCTGGGCGAAAGACGGACAGATACGCAGTATTTT.

The chain employs TRBV19 and TRBJ2-1; possibly TRBD2 for D (6 bases). Germline values: CDR1 LNHDA, CDR2 SQIVND (reference sequence). The CDR3 consists of 13 residues. V was pared by 7 bases and J by 5 bases, with 12 bases between. The CDR3 DNA follows: TGTGCCAGTAAGGGCGGGGTTAACAATGAGCAGTTCTTC. This translates into CASKGGVNNEQFF.